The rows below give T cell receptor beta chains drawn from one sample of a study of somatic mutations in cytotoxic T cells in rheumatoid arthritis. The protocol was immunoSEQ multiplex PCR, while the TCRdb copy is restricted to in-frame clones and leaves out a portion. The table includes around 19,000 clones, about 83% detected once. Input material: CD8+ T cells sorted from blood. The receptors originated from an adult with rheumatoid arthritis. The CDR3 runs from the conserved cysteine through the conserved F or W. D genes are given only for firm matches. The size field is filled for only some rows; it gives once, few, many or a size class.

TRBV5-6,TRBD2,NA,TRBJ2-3,TGTGCCAGCAGCCTAGGACTAGCAGATACGCAGTATTTT,CASSLGLADTQYF
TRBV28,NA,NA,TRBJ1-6,TGTGCCAGCAGTTTCCCGATGGGGTCACCCCTCCACTTT,CASSFPMGSPLHF
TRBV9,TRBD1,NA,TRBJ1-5,TGTGCCAGCAGCGCCGGACAGGTTGGCAATCAGCCCCAGCATTTT,CASSAGQVGNQPQHF
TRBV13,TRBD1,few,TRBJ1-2,TGTGCCAGCAGCTCGACAGGGAATAGGTATGGCTACACCTTC,CASSSTGNRYGYTF
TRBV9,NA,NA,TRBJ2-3,TGTGCCAGCAGCGCCGGGAGCACAGATACGCAGTATTTT,CASSAGSTDTQYF
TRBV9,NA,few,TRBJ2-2,TGTGCCAGCAGCGTAGCCAGGGGAGCGGGGGAGCTGTTTTTT,CASSVARGAGELFF
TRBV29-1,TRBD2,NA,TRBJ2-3,TGCAGCGTGGGAGCGGGAGAGGAGGATACGCAGTATTTT,CSVGAGEEDTQYF
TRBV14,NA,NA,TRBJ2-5,TGTGCCAGCAGCCAAGGGGACTTCGCTCTCGGGGAGACCCAGTACTTC,CASSQGDFALGETQYF
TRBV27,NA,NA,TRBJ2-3,TGTGCCAGCAGTTACCCCCGGCCAGGGGAACACACAGATACGCAGTATTTT,CASSYPRPGEHTDTQYF
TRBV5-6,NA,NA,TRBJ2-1,TGTGCCAGCAGCTTAAGGGGGGTCGAGCAGTTCTTC,CASSLRGVEQFF
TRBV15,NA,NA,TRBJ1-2,TGTGCCACCAGCGGCGGGGTTAGCTATGGCTACACCTTC,CATSGGVSYGYTF
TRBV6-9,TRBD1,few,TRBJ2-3,TGTGCCAGCAGTGAAGGACAGGGGGCAGATACGCAGTATTTT,CASSEGQGADTQYF
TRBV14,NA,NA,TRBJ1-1,TGTGCCAGCAGCCCCGAAGGCACTGAAGCTTTCTTT,CASSPEGTEAFF
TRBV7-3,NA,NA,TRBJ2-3,TGTGCCAGCAGCTTAGCGTACGACTCGAACACAGATACGCAGTATTTT,CASSLAYDSNTDTQYF
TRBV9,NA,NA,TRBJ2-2,TGTGCCAGCAGCTCCACTAACACCGGGGAGCTGTTTTTT,CASSSTNTGELFF
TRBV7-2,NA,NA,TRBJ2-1,TGTGCCAGCAGCCTCGAGCAGTTCTTC,CASSLEQFF
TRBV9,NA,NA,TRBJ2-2,TGTGCCAGCAGCGGCGACACCGGGGAGCTGTTTTTT,CASSGDTGELFF
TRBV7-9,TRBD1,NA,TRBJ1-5,TGTGCCAGCAGCTACGGGACAGTGGGTCAGCCCCAGCATTTT,CASSYGTVGQPQHF
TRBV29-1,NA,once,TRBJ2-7,TGCAGCGTTGATGAGGGGGGTTACGAGCAGTACTTC,CSVDEGGYEQYF
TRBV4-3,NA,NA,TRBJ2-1,TGCGCCAGCAGCCGGGCGGGGGCGGGAGCCACCTACAATGAGCAGTTCTTC,CASSRAGAGATYNEQFF
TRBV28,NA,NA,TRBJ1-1,TGTGCCAGCAGTCCGTGGGACATTGGGGGCATGAACACTGAAGCTTTCTTT,CASSPWDIGGMNTEAFF
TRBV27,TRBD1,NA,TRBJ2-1,TGTGCCAGCAGTCCAGGGGGCCCCTACAATGAGCAGTTCTTC,CASSPGGPYNEQFF
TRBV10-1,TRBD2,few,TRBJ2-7,TGCGCCAGCGCATGGACTAGCGGGAGCTATTACTTC,CASAWTSGSYYF
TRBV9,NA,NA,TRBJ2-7,TGTGCCAGCAGCCCCTCGGGGACTCGCCACGAGCAGTACTTC,CASSPSGTRHEQYF
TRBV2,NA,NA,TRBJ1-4,TGTGCCAGCAGTGGTCGTGAGGGGATCAATGAAAAACTGTTTTTT,CASSGREGINEKLFF
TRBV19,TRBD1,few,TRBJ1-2,TGTGCCAGTAGTATGGGACAGGGTGAGGCCTATGGCTACACCTTC,CASSMGQGEAYGYTF
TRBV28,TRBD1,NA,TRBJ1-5,TGTGCCAGCAGCCACTACGGACAGGGGAGTCAGCCCCAGCATTTT,CASSHYGQGSQPQHF
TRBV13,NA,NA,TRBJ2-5,TGTGCCAGCAGCTTAGCGGGGGCAGAAGAGACCCAGTACTTC,CASSLAGAEETQYF
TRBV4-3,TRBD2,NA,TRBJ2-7,TGCGCCAGCAGCCAACTAGCGGGGACCTACGAGCAGTACTTC,CASSQLAGTYEQYF
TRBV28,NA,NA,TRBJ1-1,TGTGCCAGCAGTTTAGGGACCCAGGCTGTTGTAGCTTTCTTT,CASSLGTQAVVAFF
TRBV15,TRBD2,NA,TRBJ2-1,TGTGCCACCAGCGGCTCTAGCGGGGACAATGAGCAGTTCTTC,CATSGSSGDNEQFF
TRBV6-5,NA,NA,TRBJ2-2,TGTGCCAGCAGCCTCCACAGGACCGGGGAGCTGTTTTTT,CASSLHRTGELFF
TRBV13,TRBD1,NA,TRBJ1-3,TGTGCCAGCAGCTTAGGGACAGGGGTTGCTGGAAACACCATATATTTT,CASSLGTGVAGNTIYF
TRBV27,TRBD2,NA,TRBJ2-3,TGTGCCAGCTTCCCTTGGGCGGGGGGAGTAGATACGCAGTATTTT,CASFPWAGGVDTQYF
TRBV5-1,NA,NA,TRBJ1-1,TGCGCCAGCAGCTTTGGCCTCGGGGTCACTGAAGCTTTCTTT,CASSFGLGVTEAFF
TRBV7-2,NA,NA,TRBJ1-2,TGTGCCAGCAGCTCGGCTCCAGGGATTTATGGCTACACCTTC,CASSSAPGIYGYTF
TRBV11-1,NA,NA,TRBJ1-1,TGTGCCAGCAGCTTCGCCGGGACTAGAGCTTTCTTT,CASSFAGTRAFF
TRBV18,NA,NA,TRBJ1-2,TGTGCCAGCTCACCACCAGGGACCCTCTATGGCTACACCTTC,CASSPPGTLYGYTF
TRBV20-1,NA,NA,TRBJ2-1,TGCAGTGCCAAGGAACTGGGGGAGTTCTTC,CSAKELGEFF
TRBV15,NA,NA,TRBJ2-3,TGTGCCACCAGCAGAGATCTTGGCGGGGCCACAGATACGCAGTATTTT,CATSRDLGGATDTQYF
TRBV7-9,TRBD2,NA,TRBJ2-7,TGTGCCAGCAGCTTAGGACCGGGACCCGGGAGGAACGAGCAGTACTTC,CASSLGPGPGRNEQYF
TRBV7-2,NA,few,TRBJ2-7,TGTGCCAGCAGCTTAGACGTGGGGCCGCCCTACGAGCAGTACTTC,CASSLDVGPPYEQYF
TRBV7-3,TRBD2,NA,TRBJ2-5,TGTGCCAGCAGCTTAACGGGGGGGCAAGAGACCCAGTACTTC,CASSLTGGQETQYF
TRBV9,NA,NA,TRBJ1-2,TGTGCCAGCAGCGATCGAGATTTT,CASSDRDF
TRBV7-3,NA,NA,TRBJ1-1,TGTGCCAGCAGCTTCCCCGGGAACACTGAAGCTTTCTTT,CASSFPGNTEAFF
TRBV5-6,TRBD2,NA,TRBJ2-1,TGTGCCAGCACCCCGGGACTAGCGGGACCCAATGAGCAGTTCTTC,CASTPGLAGPNEQFF
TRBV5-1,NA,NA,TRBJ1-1,TGCGCCAGCAGCTTGGGTGACAGCTCCCGGAACACTGAAGCTTTCTTT,CASSLGDSSRNTEAFF
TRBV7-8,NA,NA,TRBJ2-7,TGTGCCAGCAACTTACGGGGATACGAGCAGTACTTC,CASNLRGYEQYF